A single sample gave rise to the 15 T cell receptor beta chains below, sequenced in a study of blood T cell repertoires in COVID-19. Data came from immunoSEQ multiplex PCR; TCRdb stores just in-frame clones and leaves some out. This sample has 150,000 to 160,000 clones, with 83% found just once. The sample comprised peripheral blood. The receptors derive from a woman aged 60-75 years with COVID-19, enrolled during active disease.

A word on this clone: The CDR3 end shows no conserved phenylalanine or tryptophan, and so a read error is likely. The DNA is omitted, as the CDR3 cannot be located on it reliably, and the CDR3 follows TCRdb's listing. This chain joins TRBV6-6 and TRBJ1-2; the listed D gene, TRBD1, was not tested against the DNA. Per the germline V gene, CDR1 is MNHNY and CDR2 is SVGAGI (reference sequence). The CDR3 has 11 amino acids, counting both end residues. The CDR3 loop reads CASSYSGQGQI.

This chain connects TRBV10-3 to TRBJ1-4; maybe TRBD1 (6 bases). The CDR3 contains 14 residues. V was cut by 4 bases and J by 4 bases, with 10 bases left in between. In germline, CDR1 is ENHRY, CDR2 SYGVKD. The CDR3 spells CAISGGRGNEKLFF. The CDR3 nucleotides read TGTGCCATCAGTGGGGGCAGGGGTAATGAAAAACTGTTTTTT.

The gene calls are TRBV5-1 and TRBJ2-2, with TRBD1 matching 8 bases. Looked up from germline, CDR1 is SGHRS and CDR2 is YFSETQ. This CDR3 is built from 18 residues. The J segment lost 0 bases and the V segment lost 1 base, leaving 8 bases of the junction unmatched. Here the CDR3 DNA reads TGCGCCAGCAGCTTGTTCCCCGGGACAGGAACGAACACCGGGGAGCTGTTTTTT. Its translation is CASSLFPGTGTNTGELFF.

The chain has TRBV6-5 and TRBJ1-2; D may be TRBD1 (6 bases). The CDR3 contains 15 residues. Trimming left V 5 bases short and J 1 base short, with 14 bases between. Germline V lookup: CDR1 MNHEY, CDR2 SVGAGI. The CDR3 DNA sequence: TGTGCCAGCAGTAATCACAACAGGGATAACTATGGCTACACCTTC. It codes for CASSNHNRDNYGYTF.

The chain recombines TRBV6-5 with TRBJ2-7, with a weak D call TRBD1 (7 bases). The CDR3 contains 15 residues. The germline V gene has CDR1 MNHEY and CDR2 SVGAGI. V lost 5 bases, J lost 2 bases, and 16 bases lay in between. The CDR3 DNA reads TGTGCCAGCAGTCACCAGGGGGGCGGGACCTACGAGCAGTACGTC. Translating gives CASSHQGGGTYEQYV.

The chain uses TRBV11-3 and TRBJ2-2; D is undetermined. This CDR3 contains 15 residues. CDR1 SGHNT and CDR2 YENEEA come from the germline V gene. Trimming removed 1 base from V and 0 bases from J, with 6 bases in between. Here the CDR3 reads CASSLVVANTGELFF. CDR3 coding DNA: TGTGCCAGCAGCTTAGTAGTTGCGAACACCGGGGAGCTGTTTTTT.

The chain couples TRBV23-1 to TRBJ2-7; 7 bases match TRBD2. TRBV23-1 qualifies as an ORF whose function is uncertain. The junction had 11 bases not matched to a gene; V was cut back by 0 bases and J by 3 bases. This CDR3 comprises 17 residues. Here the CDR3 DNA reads TGCGCCAGCAGTCAATCAGCTTTGAGGGGAGGGTTCTACGAGCAGTACGTC. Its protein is CASSQSALRGGFYEQYV.

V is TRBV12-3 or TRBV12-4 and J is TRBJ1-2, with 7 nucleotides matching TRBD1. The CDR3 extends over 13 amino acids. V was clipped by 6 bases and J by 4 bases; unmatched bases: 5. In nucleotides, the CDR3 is TGTGCCAGCAGACCCGGGACAGCCTATGGCTACACCTTC. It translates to CASRPGTAYGYTF.

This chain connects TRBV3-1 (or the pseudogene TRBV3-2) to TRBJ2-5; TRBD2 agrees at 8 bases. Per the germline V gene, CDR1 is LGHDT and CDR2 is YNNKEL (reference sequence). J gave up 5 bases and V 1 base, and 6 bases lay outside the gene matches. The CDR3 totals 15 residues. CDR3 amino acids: CASSQVRGGRETQYF. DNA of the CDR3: TGTGCCAGCAGCCAAGTTCGGGGGGGCCGCGAGACCCAGTACTTC.

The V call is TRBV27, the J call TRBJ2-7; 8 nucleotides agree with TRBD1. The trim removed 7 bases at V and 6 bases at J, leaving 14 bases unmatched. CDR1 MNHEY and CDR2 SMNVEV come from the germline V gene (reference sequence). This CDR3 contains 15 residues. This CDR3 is CASNRTGRLKGEQYF. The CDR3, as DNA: TGTGCCAGCAACCGGACAGGGCGATTAAAAGGCGAGCAGTACTTC.

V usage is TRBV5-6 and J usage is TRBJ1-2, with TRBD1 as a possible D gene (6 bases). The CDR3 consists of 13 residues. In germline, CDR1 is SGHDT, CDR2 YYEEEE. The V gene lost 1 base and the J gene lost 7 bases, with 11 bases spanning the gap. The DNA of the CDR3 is TGTGCCAGCAGCTTGACACAGGGCTCTGGCTACACCTTC. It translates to CASSLTQGSGYTF.

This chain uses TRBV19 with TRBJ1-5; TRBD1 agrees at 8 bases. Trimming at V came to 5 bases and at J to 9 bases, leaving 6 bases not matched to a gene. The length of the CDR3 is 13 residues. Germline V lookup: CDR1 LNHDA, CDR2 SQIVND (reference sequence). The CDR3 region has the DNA TGTGCCAGTAGTCCGGACAGGGCCAGGCCCCAGCATTTT. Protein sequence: CASSPDRARPQHF.

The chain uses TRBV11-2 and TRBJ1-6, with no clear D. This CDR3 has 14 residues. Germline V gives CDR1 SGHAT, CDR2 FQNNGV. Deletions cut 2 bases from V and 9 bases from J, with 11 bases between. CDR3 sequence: CASSLSVEGSPLHF. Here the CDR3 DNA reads TGTGCCAGCAGCTTAAGCGTCGAAGGTTCACCCCTCCACTTT.

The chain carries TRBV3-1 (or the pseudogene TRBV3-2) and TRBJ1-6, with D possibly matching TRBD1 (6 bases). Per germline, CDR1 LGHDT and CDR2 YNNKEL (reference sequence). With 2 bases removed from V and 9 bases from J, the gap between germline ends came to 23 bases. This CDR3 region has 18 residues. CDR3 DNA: TGTGCCAGCAGCCAATCCTCTTACAGGGAATGGGTGGGTTCACCCCTCCACTTT. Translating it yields CASSQSSYREWVGSPLHF.

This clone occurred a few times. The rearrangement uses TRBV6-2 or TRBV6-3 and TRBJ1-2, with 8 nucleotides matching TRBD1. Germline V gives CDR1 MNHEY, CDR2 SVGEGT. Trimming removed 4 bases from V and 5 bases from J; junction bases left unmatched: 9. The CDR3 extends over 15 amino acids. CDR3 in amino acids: CASSSRQGQLYGYTF. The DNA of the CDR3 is TGTGCCAGCAGTTCTCGACAGGGGCAGCTGTATGGCTACACCTTC.